The present T cell receptor (beta chain) was sequenced within a study of Graves' ophthalmopathy and Graves' hyperthyroidism. Germline V gene lookup returns CDR1 SGHAT and CDR2 FQNNGV. V lost 0 bases to trimming and J lost 14 bases, with 17 bases between them. This CDR3 is 15 amino acids long. Amplified TCR beta CDR3 regions were obtained using RNA transcripts as template. HTBI primers served in a first-round RT-PCR, which a second-round multiplex PCR followed. TCRdb re-analysed the multiplex PCR reads in MiXCR, keeping a single row per CDR3 protein. The table shows about 210,000 distinct CDR3 sequences, with under 30% occurring only once. This clonotype was detected many times.

This receptor was obtained from a middle-aged man with Graves' ophthalmopathy. This chain links TRBV11-2 with TRBJ1-6, with D perhaps TRBD1 (6 bases). The sample taken for sequencing was peripheral blood. DNA of the CDR3: TGTGCCAGCAGCTTAGATCTCGAGCAGGGGTTTGCCCTCCACTTT. Protein: CASSLDLEQGFALHF.